A single sample gave rise to the 10 T cell receptor beta chains below, sequenced in a study of cytomegalovirus exposure and HLA in healthy donors. 13 Jbeta primers and 60 Vbeta primers were used for the PCR. Repertoires were generated with immunoSEQ multiplex PCR, while TCRdb's copy carries only in-frame clones and drops some. The data contain 77,000 or so clones, around 81% of them singletons. Sequenced sample: PBMCs. The origin of the receptors is a man in his forties or fifties in good health and CMV-seronegative.

This chain uses TRBV28 with TRBJ2-5; unclear D gene. The ends were cut back, 5 bases at V and 12 bases at J, with 19 bases in the middle. The CDR3 totals 13 residues. The germline V gene has CDR1 MDHEN and CDR2 SYDVKM. The CDR3 reads CASSPKAKLVKYF. Here the CDR3 DNA reads TGTGCCAGCAGTCCTAAAGCTAAGCTGGTGAAGTACTTC.

This chain joins TRBV6-1 and TRBJ2-7; 7 positions agree with TRBD2. Germline assignment: CDR1 MNHNS and CDR2 SASEGT. The CDR3 covers 13 residues. Germline trimming cut 8 bases from V and 5 bases from J; bases unmatched to any gene: 9. The CDR3 loop is CASGSVGRDEQYF. The CDR3 DNA is TGTGCCAGCGGGAGCGTGGGGAGGGACGAGCAGTACTTC.

The V gene is TRBV9, the J gene TRBJ2-5; 7 bases agree with TRBD1. The CDR3 runs to 14 residues. Germline trimming cut 3 bases from V and 5 bases from J; bases unmatched to any gene: 7. Germline V gene sequence: CDR1 SGDLS, CDR2 YYNGEE. Here the CDR3 DNA reads TGTGCCAGCAGCGCCGGGACAGAATGGGAGACCCAGTACTTC. This translates into CASSAGTEWETQYF. The complete variable domain, with remaining parts taken from reference TRBV9 and TRBJ2-5, reads DSGVTQTPKHLITATGQRVTLRCSPRSGDLSVYWYQQSLDQGLQFLIQYYNGEERAKGNILERFSAQQFPDLHSELNLSSLELGDSALYFCASSAGTEWETQYFGPGTRLLVL.

This clone was observed a few times. The V gene is TRBV11-2, the J gene TRBJ2-2; D might be TRBD2 (7 bases). The CDR3 loop spans 17 amino acids. V was pared by 5 bases and J by 6 bases, with 22 bases between. CDR1 is SGHAT, CDR2 FQNNGV, per germline. CDR3 loop: CASSLRGAGAEAGELFF. CDR3 DNA sequence: TGTGCCAGCAGCCTACGGGGGGCAGGGGCCGAAGCCGGGGAGCTGTTTTTT.

V usage is TRBV5-8 and J usage is TRBJ2-7, with TRBD1 identical over 7 bases. Germline V gene sequence: CDR1 SGHTS, CDR2 YDEGEE. The CDR3 runs 13 residues. Trimming at V came to 2 bases and at J to 6 bases, leaving 5 bases not matched to a gene. In nucleotides, the CDR3 is TGTGCCAGCAGCTTCGGAAGGGGGCGCGAGCAGTACTTC. The encoded protein is CASSFGRGREQYF.

This clone appeared a single time. The rearrangement uses TRBV7-9 and TRBJ2-7; D unclear. CDR1 SEHNR and CDR2 FQNEAQ come from the germline V gene (reference sequence). V was shortened by 5 bases and J by 9 bases, with 14 bases between the two germline ends. The CDR3 consists of 12 residues. The CDR3 spells CASSDDLVAQYF. The CDR3 DNA sequence: TGTGCCAGCAGCGACGACTTAGTAGCGCAGTACTTC.

The chain is built from TRBV4-1 and TRBJ2-3, with D maybe TRBD1 (5 bases). Germline-derived CDR1 and CDR2 are MGHRA and YSYEKL. This CDR3 is built from 16 residues. Trimming took 3 bases from V and 2 from J, leaving 15 bases between them. CDR3 loop: CASSQDQGMDTDTQYF. The DNA for the CDR3 is TGCGCCAGCAGCCAGGACCAGGGTATGGACACAGATACGCAGTATTTT.

The chain couples TRBV11-1 to TRBJ2-7; 7 nucleotides match TRBD2. The J segment lost 1 base and the V segment lost 0 bases, leaving 0 bases of the junction unmatched. This CDR3 has 14 residues. Germline-derived CDR1 and CDR2 are SGHAT and FQDESV (reference sequence). The CDR3 bases are TGTGCCAGCAGCTTAGCGGGAGGGTCCTACGAGCAGTACTTC. It codes for CASSLAGGSYEQYF. The whole variable domain, filled in from reference TRBV11-1 and TRBJ2-7, reads EAEVAQSPRYKITEKSQAVAFWCDPISGHATLYWYRQILGQGPELLVQFQDESVVDDSQLPKDRFSAERLKGVDSTLKIQPAELGDSAMYLCASSLAGGSYEQYFGPGTRLTVT.

The genes are TRBV2 and TRBJ1-1, with TRBD1 identical over 9 bases. Germline CDR1 reads SNHLY; CDR2 reads FYNNEI. The trim removed 7 bases at V and 2 bases at J, leaving 8 bases unmatched. The CDR3 is made up of 15 amino acids. CDR3 protein: CASKRQGVGNTEAFF. CDR3 in DNA: TGTGCCAGCAAAAGACAGGGGGTCGGAAACACTGAAGCTTTCTTT.

The rearrangement uses TRBV6-1 and TRBJ1-5, with TRBD1 matching 7 bases. CDR1 is MNHNS and CDR2 is SASEGT in the germline V gene. The CDR3 sequence is 14 residues long. V trimming: 7 bases; J trimming: 10 bases; junction bases outside the gene matches: 13. The CDR3 nucleotides read TGTGCCAGCAACCGGGACAGCGTCATCGATCCCCAGCATTTT. Its translation: CASNRDSVIDPQHF.